Following are 4 T cell receptor beta chains from one sample sequenced in a study of cytomegalovirus exposure and HLA in healthy donors. TCRdb keeps only in-frame clones here, not all; method: immunoSEQ multiplex PCR. Here the sample spans 200,000 or so clones, roughly 80% being singletons. Sequencing was performed on PBMCs. The receptor set was obtained from a man in his late teens or twenties in good health and CMV-seropositive.

Only one count was recorded for this clone. V gene TRBV13 combines with J gene TRBJ2-7, with D hard to call. This CDR3 spans 14 amino acids. Trimming left V 3 bases short and J 6 bases short, with 15 bases between. The V gene's germline CDR1 is PRHDT and CDR2 FYEKMQ (reference sequence). CDR3 nucleotide sequence: TGTGCCAGCAGCTTTCGTGGGCAGGAATTCGAGCAGTACTTC. It is translated as CASSFRGQEFEQYF.

V is TRBV6-6 and J is TRBJ1-1; a possible D gene is TRBD1 (5 bases). V lost 6 bases to trimming and J lost 1 base, with 12 bases between them. The CDR3 contains 14 residues. Germline V gene data show CDR1 as MNHNY and CDR2 as SVGAGI (reference sequence). CDR3: CASSLDGGNTEAFF. CDR3 bases: TGTGCCAGCAGCCTCGACGGGGGGAACACTGAAGCTTTCTTT.

In this sample, this clone turned up a few times. The chain joins TRBV15 to TRBJ2-7; tentative D call: TRBD2 (7 bases). CDR1 is LNHNV, CDR2 YYDKDF, per germline (reference sequence). The CDR3 has 16 amino acids. V was cut by 3 bases and J by 5 bases, with 20 bases left in between. As DNA, the CDR3 is TGTGCCACCAGCAGCCCCGAGGCGGGAGACAGGAACGAGCAGTACTTC. Its protein product is CATSSPEAGDRNEQYF.

This chain joins TRBV4-3 and TRBJ2-5, with a tentative D call TRBD1 (6 bases). The CDR3 length is 15 residues. The germline CDR1 and CDR2 sequences are LGHNA and YSLEER. V lost 1 base and J 4 bases, leaving 13 bases between the germline ends. CDR3 sequence reads: CASSQVPRGAETQYF. The CDR3 bases are TGCGCCAGCAGCCAAGTCCCCAGGGGCGCAGAGACCCAGTACTTC.